This T cell receptor (beta chain) derives from a study of T cell responses to AZD1222 COVID-19 vaccine. The CDR3 length is 12 residues. Germline values: CDR1 MDHEN, CDR2 SYDVKM. The ends were cut back, 5 bases at V and 9 bases at J, with 13 bases in the middle. Libraries were prepared by immunoSEQ multiplex PCR; TCRdb keeps only in-frame clonotypes and omits some of them. The sample contains some 120,000 clones, over 70% of which appear only once. The specimen comprised peripheral blood, sampled on day 0 of AZD1222 vaccination. The chain links TRBV28 to TRBJ1-1; D possibly corresponds to TRBD1 (6 bases). This receptor was taken from an adult in good health. The CDR3 region has the DNA TGTGCCAGCAGTCGCCGGACAGCGAAAGCTTTCTTT. Residues: CASSRRTAKAFF.